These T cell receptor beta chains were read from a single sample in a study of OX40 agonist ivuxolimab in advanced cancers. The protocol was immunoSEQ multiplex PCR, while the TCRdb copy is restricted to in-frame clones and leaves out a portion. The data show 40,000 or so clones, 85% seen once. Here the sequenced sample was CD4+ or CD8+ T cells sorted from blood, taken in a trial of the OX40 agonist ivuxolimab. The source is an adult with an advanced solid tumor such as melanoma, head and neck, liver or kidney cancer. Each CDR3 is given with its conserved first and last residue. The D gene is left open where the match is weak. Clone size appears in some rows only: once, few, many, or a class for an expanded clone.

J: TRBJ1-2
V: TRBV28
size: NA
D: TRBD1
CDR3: CASSTNMDRANYGYTF
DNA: TGTGCCAGCAGTACCAATATGGACAGGGCGAACTATGGCTACACCTTC

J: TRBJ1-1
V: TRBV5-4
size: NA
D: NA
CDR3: CASSFRNTEAFF
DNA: TGTGCCAGCAGCTTCCGGAACACTGAAGCTTTCTTT

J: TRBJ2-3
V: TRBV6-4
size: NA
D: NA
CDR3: CASSYRGGTDTQYF
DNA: TGTGCCAGCAGTTACCGCGGGGGCACAGATACGCAGTATTTT

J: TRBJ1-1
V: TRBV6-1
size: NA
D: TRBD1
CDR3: CASRTGGVTEAFF
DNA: TGTGCCAGCAGGACAGGGGGCGTGACTGAAGCTTTCTTT

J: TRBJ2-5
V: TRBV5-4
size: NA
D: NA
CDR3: CASSKRLQETQYF
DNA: TGTGCCAGCAGTAAGCGGCTCCAAGAGACCCAGTACTTC

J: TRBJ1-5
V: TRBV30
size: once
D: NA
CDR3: CAWSPQGNQPQHF
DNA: TGTGCCTGGAGTCCACAGGGTAATCAGCCCCAGCATTTT

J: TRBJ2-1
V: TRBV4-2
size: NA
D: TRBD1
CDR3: CASSQYHRGGEQFF
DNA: TGTGCCAGCAGCCAGTATCACAGGGGTGGAGAGCAGTTCTTC

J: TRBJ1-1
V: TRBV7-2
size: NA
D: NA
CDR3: CASSLVGGATEAFF
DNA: TGTGCCAGCAGCTTAGTAGGGGGGGCCACTGAAGCTTTCTTT

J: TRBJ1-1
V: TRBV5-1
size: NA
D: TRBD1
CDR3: CASSLGTGNTEAFF
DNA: TGCGCCAGCAGCTTGGGGACAGGGAACACTGAAGCTTTCTTT

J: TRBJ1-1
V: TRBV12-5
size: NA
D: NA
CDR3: CASALEYTEAFF
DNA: TGTGCTAGTGCCCTTGAGTACACTGAAGCTTTCTTT